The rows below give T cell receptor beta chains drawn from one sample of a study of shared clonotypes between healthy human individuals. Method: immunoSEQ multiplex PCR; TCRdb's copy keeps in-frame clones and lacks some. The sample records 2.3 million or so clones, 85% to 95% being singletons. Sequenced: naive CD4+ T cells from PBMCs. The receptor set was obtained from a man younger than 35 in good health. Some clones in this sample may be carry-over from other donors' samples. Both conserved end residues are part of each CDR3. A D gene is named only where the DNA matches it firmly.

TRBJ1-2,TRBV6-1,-,TGTGCCAGCAGGGTCTCAGGGGTATGGGGCTACACCTTC,CASRVSGVWGYTF
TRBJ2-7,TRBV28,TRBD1,TGTGCCAGCGGACAGGGGACCGGGAACTCCTACGAGCAGTACTTC,CASGQGTGNSYEQYF
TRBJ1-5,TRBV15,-,TGTGCCACCAGCAGGAGGGGCGTAGGGAATCAGCCCCAGCATTTT,CATSRRGVGNQPQHF
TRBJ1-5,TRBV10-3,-,TGTGCCATCAGTCCTTCCCCCCCACAGGGCAGCCAGCCCCAGCATTTT,CAISPSPPQGSQPQHF
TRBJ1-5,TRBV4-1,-,TGCGCCAGCAGCCGCCGGGGCCTAGGGAATCAGCCCCAGCATTTT,CASSRRGLGNQPQHF
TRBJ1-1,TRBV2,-,TGTGCCAGCAGTGCGGCGGGGAACACTGAAGCTTTCTTT,CASSAAGNTEAFF
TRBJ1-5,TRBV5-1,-,TGCGCCAGCAAGAAGGGCTCCCCTTTGAGCAATCAGCCCCAGCATTTT,CASKKGSPLSNQPQHF
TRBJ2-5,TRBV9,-,TGTGCCAGCAGCGTGTCGGTTAAAGAGACCCAGTACTTC,CASSVSVKETQYF
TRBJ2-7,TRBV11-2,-,TGTGCCAGCAGCCAGGGACCCGGTAGGGACTACGAGCAGTACTTC,CASSQGPGRDYEQYF
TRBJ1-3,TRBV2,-,TGTGCCAGCAGTGAAGCAGGTTACTCTGGAAACACCATATATTTT,CASSEAGYSGNTIYF